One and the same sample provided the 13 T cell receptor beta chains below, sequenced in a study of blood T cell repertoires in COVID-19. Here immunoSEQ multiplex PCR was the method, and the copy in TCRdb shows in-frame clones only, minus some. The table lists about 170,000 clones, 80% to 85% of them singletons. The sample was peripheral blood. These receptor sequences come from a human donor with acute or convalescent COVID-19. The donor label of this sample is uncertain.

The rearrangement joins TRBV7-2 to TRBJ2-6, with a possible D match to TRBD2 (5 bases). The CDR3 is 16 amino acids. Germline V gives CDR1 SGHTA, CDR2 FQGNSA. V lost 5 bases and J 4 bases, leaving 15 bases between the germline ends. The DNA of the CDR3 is TGTGCCAGCAGCAGACTCACGGGGATCGGGGCCAACGTCCTGACTTTC. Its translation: CASSRLTGIGANVLTF.

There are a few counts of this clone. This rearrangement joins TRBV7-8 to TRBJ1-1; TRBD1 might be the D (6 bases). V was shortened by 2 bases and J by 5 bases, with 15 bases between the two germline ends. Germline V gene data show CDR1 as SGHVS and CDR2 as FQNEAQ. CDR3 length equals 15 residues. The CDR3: CASSLSAGGGTEAFF. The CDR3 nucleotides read TGTGCCAGCAGCTTATCCGCGGGGGGCGGGACTGAAGCTTTCTTT. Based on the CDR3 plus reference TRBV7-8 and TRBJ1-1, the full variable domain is GAGVSQSPRYKVAKRGQDVALRCDPISGHVSLFWYQQALGQGPEFLTYFQNEAQLDKSGLPSDRFFAERPEGSVSTLKIQRTQQEDSAVYLCASSLSAGGGTEAFFGQGTRLTVV.

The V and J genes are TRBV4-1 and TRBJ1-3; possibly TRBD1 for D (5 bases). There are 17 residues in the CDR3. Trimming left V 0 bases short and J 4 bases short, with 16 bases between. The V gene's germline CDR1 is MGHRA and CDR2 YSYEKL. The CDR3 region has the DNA TGCGCCAGCAGCCAAGATTTCGAAAGGGGCTGGGGAAACACCATATATTTT. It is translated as CASSQDFERGWGNTIYF.

Here the CDR3 DNA reads TGTGCCAGCAGCTTAAGAGATGCGGGTGGGATACTAGCGGGGCTGCACAATGAGCAGTTCTTC. Its protein is CASSLRDAGGILAGLHNEQFF. J is TRBJ2-1 and V is TRBV7-3, with 10 bases aligning to TRBD2. The ends lost 1 base at V and 5 bases at J; junction bases unmatched: 20. This CDR3 spans 21 amino acids. CDR1 and CDR2 from the germline V gene are SGHTA and FQGTGA.

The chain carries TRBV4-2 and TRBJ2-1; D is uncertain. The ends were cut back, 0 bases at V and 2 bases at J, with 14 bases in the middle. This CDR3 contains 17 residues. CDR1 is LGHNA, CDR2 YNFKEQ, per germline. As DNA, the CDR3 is TGTGCCAGCAGCCAAGAATGGGCTTCTCTCCCCTACAATGAGCAGTTCTTC. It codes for CASSQEWASLPYNEQFF.

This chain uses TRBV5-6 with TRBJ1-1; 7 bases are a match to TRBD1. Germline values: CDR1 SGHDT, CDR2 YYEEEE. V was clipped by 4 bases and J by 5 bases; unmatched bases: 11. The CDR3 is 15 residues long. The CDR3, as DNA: TGTGCCAGCAGCCTAGAGGGGGCCGCGGGGACTGAAGCTTTCTTT. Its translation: CASSLEGAAGTEAFF.

The chain's CDR3 is CASRRTTSDGYTF. The DNA of the CDR3 is TGTGCCAGCAGAAGGACTACGTCCGACGGCTACACCTTC. The chain links TRBV2 to TRBJ1-2; D ambiguous. The germline V gene encodes CDR1 SNHLY and CDR2 FYNNEI. V gave up 6 bases and J gave up 8 bases, with 16 bases separating them. This CDR3 spans 13 amino acids. Supplemented by reference TRBV2 and TRBJ1-2, the full variable domain reads EPEVTQTPSHQVTQMGQEVILRCVPISNHLYFYWYRQILGQKVEFLVSFYNNEISEKSEIFDDQFSVERPDGSNFTLKIRSTKLEDSAMYFCASRRTTSDGYTFGSGTRLTVV.

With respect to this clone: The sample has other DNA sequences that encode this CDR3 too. The CDR3 loop reads CASSLGQANEKLFF. CDR3 nucleotides: TGTGCCAGCAGTCTGGGACAGGCTAATGAAAAACTGTTTTTT. The chain links TRBV28 to TRBJ1-4; 8 bases align to TRBD1. Germline V gene sequence: CDR1 MDHEN, CDR2 SYDVKM. The CDR3 runs 14 residues. V shed 5 bases and J 3 bases; nucleotides not matched to a gene: 2.

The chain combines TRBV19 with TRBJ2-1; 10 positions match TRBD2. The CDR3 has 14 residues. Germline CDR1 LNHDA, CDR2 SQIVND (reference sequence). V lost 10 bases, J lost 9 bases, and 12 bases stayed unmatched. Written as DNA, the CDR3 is TGTGCCACCCGAGACAGCGGGAGGGCGGGTGAGCAGTTCTTC. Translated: CATRDSGRAGEQFF.

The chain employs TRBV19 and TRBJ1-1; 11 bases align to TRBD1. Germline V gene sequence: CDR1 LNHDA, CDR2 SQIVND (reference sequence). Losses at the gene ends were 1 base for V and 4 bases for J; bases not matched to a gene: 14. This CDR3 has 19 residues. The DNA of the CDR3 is TGTGCCAGTAGTATAGCGTCCTCCGGGACAGGGGGAAGGCGCACTGAAGCTTTCTTT. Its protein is CASSIASSGTGGRRTEAFF.

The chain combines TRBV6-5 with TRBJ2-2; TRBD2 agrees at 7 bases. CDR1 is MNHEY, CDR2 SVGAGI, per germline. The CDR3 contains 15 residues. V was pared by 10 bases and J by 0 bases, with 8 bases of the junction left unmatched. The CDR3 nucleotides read TGTGCCACCCTACCGGGGGGTCCGAACACCGGGGAGCTGTTTTTT. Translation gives CATLPGGPNTGELFF.

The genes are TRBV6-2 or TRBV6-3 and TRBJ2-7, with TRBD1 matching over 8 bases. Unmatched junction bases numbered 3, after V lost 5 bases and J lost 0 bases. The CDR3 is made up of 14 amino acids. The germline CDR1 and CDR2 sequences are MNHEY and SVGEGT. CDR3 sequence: CASSRTGYSYEQYF. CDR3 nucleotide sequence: TGTGCCAGCAGTCGGACAGGGTACTCCTACGAGCAGTACTTC.

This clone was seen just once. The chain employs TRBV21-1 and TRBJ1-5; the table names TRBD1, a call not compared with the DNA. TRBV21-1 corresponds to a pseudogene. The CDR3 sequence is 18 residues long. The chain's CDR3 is CASSNLPDRWVSNQPQHF. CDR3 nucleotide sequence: TGTGCCAGCAGCAATCTCCCCGACAGGTGGGTTAGCAATCAGCCCCAGCATTTT.